This T cell receptor beta chain was retrieved from a study of OX40 agonist ivuxolimab in advanced cancers. Study-wide points: There was clonal expansion of CD4+ and CD8+ blood T cells by week 6 at 0.1 to 3.0 mg/kg. More expanded clones were found, on average, in CD8+ than in CD4+ T cells.

The CDR3 is made up of 15 amino acids. CDR1 SGHDT and CDR2 YYEEEE come from the germline V gene. Trimming cost V 0 bases and J 2 bases, with 11 bases left between them. In the case of this clone: Antigen unknown.

The assay was immunoSEQ multiplex PCR, and TCRdb's table has in-frame clones only and misses some. There are about 88,000 clones in the sample; about 83% occur only once, and about 1.5% lies in the top ten. The receptor was isolated from an adult with an advanced solid tumor such as melanoma, head and neck, liver or kidney cancer. The rearrangement uses TRBV5-6 and TRBJ1-2; D possibly corresponds to TRBD1 (5 bases). The starting material was CD4+ or CD8+ T cells sorted from blood, obtained in a trial of the OX40 agonist ivuxolimab. The CDR3 loop is CASSLGDRRNYGYTF. In nucleotides, the CDR3 is TGTGCCAGCAGCTTGGGCGACAGACGAAACTATGGCTACACCTTC.